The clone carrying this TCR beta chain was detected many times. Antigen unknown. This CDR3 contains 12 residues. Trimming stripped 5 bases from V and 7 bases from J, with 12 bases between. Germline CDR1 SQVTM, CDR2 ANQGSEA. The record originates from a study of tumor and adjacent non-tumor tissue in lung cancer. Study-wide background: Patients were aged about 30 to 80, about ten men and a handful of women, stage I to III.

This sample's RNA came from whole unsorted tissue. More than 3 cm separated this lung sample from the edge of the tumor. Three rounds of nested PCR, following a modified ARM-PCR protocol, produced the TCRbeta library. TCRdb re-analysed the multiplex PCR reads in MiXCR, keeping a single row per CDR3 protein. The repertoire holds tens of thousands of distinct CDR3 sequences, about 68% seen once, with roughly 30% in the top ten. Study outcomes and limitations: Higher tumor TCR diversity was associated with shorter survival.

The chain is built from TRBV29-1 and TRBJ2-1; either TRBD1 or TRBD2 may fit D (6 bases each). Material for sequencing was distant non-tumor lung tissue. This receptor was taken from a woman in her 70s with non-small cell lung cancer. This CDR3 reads CSVLGGWNEQFF. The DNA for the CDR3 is TGCAGCGTTCTAGGGGGGTGGAATGAGCAGTTCTTC.